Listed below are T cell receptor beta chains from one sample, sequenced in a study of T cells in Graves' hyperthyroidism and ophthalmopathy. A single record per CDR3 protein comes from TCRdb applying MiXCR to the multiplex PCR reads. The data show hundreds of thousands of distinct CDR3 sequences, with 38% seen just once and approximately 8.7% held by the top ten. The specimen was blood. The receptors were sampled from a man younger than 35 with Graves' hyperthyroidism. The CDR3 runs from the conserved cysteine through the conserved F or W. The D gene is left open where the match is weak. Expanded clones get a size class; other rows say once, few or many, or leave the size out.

CASSPQGMMAGELFF TGTGCCAGCAGTCCCCAGGGGATGATGGCCGGGGAGCTGTTTTTT TRBJ2-2 - TRBV10-3 15 -
CASSQRRPTEAFF TGTGCCAGCAGCCAACGACGGCCCACTGAAGCTTTCTTT TRBJ1-1 few TRBV9 13 -
CASSSGPYMNTEAFF TGTGCCAGCAGCTCGGGACCCTATATGAACACTGAAGCTTTCTTT TRBJ1-1 few TRBV7-2 15 -
CASLWTGQETQYF TGTGCCAGCTTGTGGACAGGGCAAGAGACCCAGTACTTC TRBJ2-5 - TRBV28 13 TRBD1
CASSLAGRLGYTF TGTGCCAGCAGCTTAGCAGGGCGACTTGGCTACACCTTC TRBJ1-2 many TRBV7-9 13 -
CSARRGGNSPLHF TGCAGTGCTAGAAGGGGAGGCAATTCACCCCTCCACTTT TRBJ1-6 many TRBV20-1 13 -
CASSRPGQVAGNTIYF TGTGCCAGCAGCCGCCCTGGACAGGTGGCTGGAAACACCATATATTTT TRBJ1-3 many TRBV7-9 16 TRBD1
CASLEPLNSPLHF TGTGCCAGCCTGGAACCGTTGAATTCACCCCTCCACTTT TRBJ1-6 many TRBV7-2 13 -
CASSYYTGDYEQYF TGTGCCAGCAGCTACTATACTGGGGACTACGAGCAGTACTTC TRBJ2-7 - TRBV7-2 14 -
CASSRSSGIGTQYF TGTGCCAGCAGTCGATCTAGCGGGATTGGGACCCAGTACTTC TRBJ2-5 - TRBV2 14 TRBD2
CASSQEAGGSTNTEAFF TGCGCCAGCAGCCAAGAGGCCGGGGGATCCACGAACACTGAAGCTTTCTTT TRBJ1-1 - TRBV4-1 17 -
CSSWGGGGRQETQYF TGCAGCTCCTGGGGGGGCGGGGGACGCCAAGAGACCCAGTACTTC TRBJ2-5 - TRBV29-1 15 -
CASSRQRGGWNTEAFF TGTGCCAGCAGCCGCCAGCGGGGCGGTTGGAACACTGAAGCTTTCTTT TRBJ1-1 few TRBV7-2 16 -
CASSFQGQYSNQPQHF TGTGCCAGCAGTTTCCAGGGACAGTATAGCAATCAGCCCCAGCATTTT TRBJ1-5 - TRBV12-3/TRBV12-4 16 TRBD1
CASSEPDSRVEAFF TGTGCCAGCAGTGAACCTGACAGCCGGGTTGAAGCTTTCTTT TRBJ1-1 - TRBV2 14 -
CASSFQLQGATGELFF TGCGCCAGCAGCTTCCAATTGCAGGGGGCGACCGGGGAGCTGTTTTTT TRBJ2-2 few TRBV5-1 16 TRBD1
CASSSFTTDRNEKLFF TGTGCCAGCAGCTCATTCACGACGGACCGAAATGAAAAACTGTTTTTT TRBJ1-4 many TRBV7-9 16 -
CASSTGLAGYEQYF TGTGCCAGCAGCACAGGACTAGCGGGTTACGAGCAGTACTTC TRBJ2-7 many TRBV9 14 TRBD2
CAGLAGEQYF TGTGCCGGCTTGGCCGGGGAGCAGTACTTC TRBJ2-7 - TRBV6-1 10 -
CASSKFRDLETQYF TGTGCCAGCAGCAAATTCAGGGACCTAGAGACCCAGTACTTC TRBJ2-5 - TRBV2 14 -
CASSFTSEDTIYF TGTGCCAGCAGCTTCACATCAGAGGACACCATATATTTT TRBJ1-3 - TRBV7-9 13 -
CASSQTFEKLFF TGTGCCAGCAGTCAGACCTTCGAAAAACTGTTTTTT TRBJ1-4 - TRBV9 12 -
CASSHSPSLHF TGTGCCAGCAGCCACTCCCCGTCCCTCCACTTT TRBJ1-6 - TRBV6-5 11 -
CASSWGQEPGDGYTF TGCGCCAGCAGCTGGGGACAGGAGCCTGGGGATGGCTACACCTTC TRBJ1-2 - TRBV5-1 15 TRBD1
CASSSIRRDPNYGYTF TGTGCCAGCAGCTCAATTCGCAGGGACCCTAACTATGGCTACACCTTC TRBJ1-2 few TRBV11-2 16 -
CSVGLGAGEQYF TGCAGCGTTGGGTTAGGGGCGGGCGAGCAGTACTTC TRBJ2-7 many TRBV29-1 12 -
CASSVAGLKTEAFF TGTGCCAGCAGCGTGGCGGGACTGAAGACTGAAGCTTTCTTT TRBJ1-1 - TRBV7-9 14 -
CASSLVAGTRDEQYF TGTGCCAGCAGCTTAGTGGCCGGAACGAGGGACGAGCAGTACTTC TRBJ2-7 - TRBV7-2 15 -
CASSLWSGGEAEAFF TGTGCCAGCAGCTTATGGTCTGGCGGGGAGGCTGAAGCTTTCTTT TRBJ1-1 - TRBV7-6 15 -
CATSSEGQGAAYEQYF TGTGCCACCAGCAGTGAGGGACAGGGGGCTGCCTACGAGCAGTACTTC TRBJ2-7 - TRBV15 16 TRBD1
CSVDPGRRVNEQFF TGCAGCGTCGATCCCGGGAGAAGGGTGAATGAGCAGTTCTTC TRBJ2-1 - TRBV29-1 14 -
CASSVRQGESYEQYF TGCGCCAGCAGCGTTAGACAGGGGGAGTCCTACGAGCAGTACTTC TRBJ2-7 many TRBV4-3 15 TRBD1
CASSVTGDSEKLFF TGTGCCAGCAGCGTAACAGGGGATTCTGAAAAACTGTTTTTT TRBJ1-4 few TRBV7-2 14 TRBD1
CASRTRGGSQETQYF TGTGCCAGCAGGACCAGGGGGGGGTCCCAAGAGACCCAGTACTTC TRBJ2-5 many TRBV7-2 15 -
CAGDRENNYGYTF TGTGCGGGGGACAGGGAGAACAACTATGGCTACACCTTC TRBJ1-2 - TRBV11-1 13 TRBD1
CASSLAAYSPLHF TGTGCCAGCAGTTTAGCGGCCTATTCACCCCTCCACTTT TRBJ1-6 - TRBV27 13 -
CASSFGLGGLSPLHF TGCGCCAGCAGCTTCGGTTTAGGCGGGCTTTCACCCCTCCACTTT TRBJ1-6 - TRBV5-1 15 -
CASSLDMGRGNQPQHF TGTGCCAGCAGCCTGGACATGGGACGGGGCAATCAGCCCCAGCATTTT TRBJ1-5 - TRBV14 16 -
CASSPTGDSPLHF TGTGCCAGCAGCCCGACAGGGGATTCACCCCTCCACTTT TRBJ1-6 many TRBV9 13 TRBD1
CASGLVLGQPQHF TGTGCTAGTGGTTTGGTACTCGGCCAGCCCCAGCATTTT TRBJ1-5 - TRBV12-5 13 -
CASSEAAFSYEQYF TGCGCCAGCAGTGAGGCCGCTTTCTCCTACGAGCAGTACTTC TRBJ2-7 many TRBV10-2 14 -
CASSPGGPSSEQYF TGTGCCAGCAGTCCCGGGGGACCATCAAGCGAGCAGTACTTC TRBJ2-7 few TRBV10-3 14 -
CASRRDRERVGELFF TGTGCCAGCAGGCGGGACAGGGAGAGGGTCGGGGAGCTGTTTTTT TRBJ2-2 - TRBV10-3 15 TRBD1
CASSASSGSYEQYF TGTGCCAGTAGTGCTTCCAGCGGCTCCTACGAGCAGTACTTC TRBJ2-7 many TRBV19 14 -
CASSWTIYRPGDTQYF TGTGCCAGCAGCTGGACTATCTACAGACCGGGAGATACGCAGTATTTT TRBJ2-3 few TRBV7-2 16 -
CATVEADTQYF TGTGCCACCGTGGAGGCAGATACGCAGTATTTT TRBJ2-3 - TRBV19 11 -
CASSLSSTSGRYEQYF TGCGCCAGCAGCCTTTCCTCTACTAGCGGGAGGTACGAGCAGTACTTC TRBJ2-7 few TRBV5-1 16 TRBD2
CASSVGTGNSNQPQHF TGTGCCAGCAGCGTAGGGACAGGGAATAGCAATCAGCCCCAGCATTTT TRBJ1-5 - TRBV9 16 TRBD1
CAIKGEIHQETQYF TGTGCCATCAAAGGGGAGATTCACCAAGAGACCCAGTACTTC TRBJ2-5 many TRBV10-3 14 -
CASRGGTSLHEQFF TGTGCCAGCAGGGGCGGGACTAGCTTGCATGAGCAGTTCTTC TRBJ2-1 - TRBV2 14 TRBD2
CASRDGPPSSYNSPLHF TGTGCCAGCAGGGATGGACCGCCGAGCTCCTATAATTCACCCCTCCACTTT TRBJ1-6 few TRBV7-9 17 -
CASSETETQYF TGTGCCAGCAGTGAAACGGAGACCCAGTACTTC TRBJ2-5 many TRBV2 11 -
CASSPWDRSNTEAFF TGTGCCAGCAGCCCGTGGGACCGCTCGAACACTGAAGCTTTCTTT TRBJ1-1 - TRBV11-2 15 -
CSVGDREYQPQHF TGCAGCGTGGGGGACAGGGAGTATCAGCCCCAGCATTTT TRBJ1-5 - TRBV29-1 13 TRBD1
CASSPLNRLNTEAFF TGTGCCAGCAGCCCGCTTAACAGGTTGAACACTGAAGCTTTCTTT TRBJ1-1 - TRBV7-9 15 -
CASSPLSETYEQYF TGTGCCAGCAGCCCCTTATCTGAGACCTACGAGCAGTACTTC TRBJ2-7 few TRBV5-6 14 -
CASRRALEQYF TGTGCCAGCAGAAGGGCCTTGGAGCAGTACTTC TRBJ2-7 few TRBV25-1 11 -
CASSQEVGPAEAFF TGCGCCAGCAGCCAAGAGGTCGGGCCTGCTGAAGCTTTCTTT TRBJ1-1 - TRBV4-1 14 -
CATSGTGAGETQYF TGTGCCACCTCCGGGACAGGGGCGGGGGAGACCCAGTACTTC TRBJ2-5 few TRBV2 14 TRBD1
CSAPTGDRDYEQYF TGCAGTGCGCCGACAGGGGACCGAGACTACGAGCAGTACTTC TRBJ2-7 - TRBV20-1 14 TRBD1